These 19 T cell receptor beta chains originate from one sample sequenced in a study of T-cell memory formation after mild COVID-19. TCRdb called the 5' RACE reads again in MiXCR, with one record for every CDR3 protein. The sample records around 99,000 distinct CDR3 sequences, 13% to 15% being singletons. Sample: PBMCs or a T cell subset sorted from them (not recorded which). These receptors originate from a man aged 18 to 30 who had mild COVID-19 (a few samples of this study predate the infection). Cell type and time point are not known.

The rearrangement uses TRBV11-1 and TRBJ1-4, with no clear D. Germline V gene data show CDR1 as SGHAT and CDR2 as FQDESV (reference sequence). This CDR3 is built from 14 residues. V gave up 0 bases and J gave up 5 bases, with 7 bases separating them. The CDR3 loop reads CASSLASGNEKLFF. In DNA, the CDR3 is TGTGCCAGCAGCTTAGCGTCGGGGAATGAAAAACTGTTTTTT. Full variable domain (missing parts from reference TRBV11-1 and TRBJ1-4): EAEVAQSPRYKITEKSQAVAFWCDPISGHATLYWYRQILGQGPELLVQFQDESVVDDSQLPKDRFSAERLKGVDSTLKIQPAELGDSAMYLCASSLASGNEKLFFGSGTQLSVL.

The rearrangement links TRBV12-3 or TRBV12-4 to TRBJ1-2; 7 bases agree with TRBD1. The CDR3 has 17 residues. With 4 bases clipped from V and 2 bases from J, the junction kept 13 bases outside the gene matches. The CDR3 DNA reads TGTGCCAGCAGTTCGAAGGACAGGAACTACGCCAACTATGGCTACACCTTC. Its protein product is CASSSKDRNYANYGYTF.

About this clonotype itself: This may stem from a read error, because a much larger clone lies one nucleotide away. This sequence joins TRBV6-5 and TRBJ1-2; D uncertain. CDR1 MNHEY and CDR2 SVGAGI come from the germline V gene. The CDR3 consists of 13 residues. In DNA, the CDR3 is TGTGCCAGCAGTTACAGTGTAGTCTATTGCTACACCTTC. It codes for CASSYSVVYCYTF.

The V gene is TRBV27, the J gene TRBJ1-1; D is perhaps TRBD1 (6 bases). Trimming cost V 5 bases and J 4 bases, with 14 bases left between them. The CDR3 spans 14 residues. Germline lookup yields CDR1 MNHEY and CDR2 SMNVEV (reference sequence). The CDR3 spells CASSPSGVFTEAFF. The CDR3 DNA reads as TGTGCCAGCAGTCCCTCAGGGGTTTTCACTGAAGCTTTCTTT.

This clonotype was seen only a few times. The rearrangement joins TRBV4-1 to TRBJ1-2; D gene unclear. V was shortened by 3 bases and J by 8 bases, with 16 bases between the two germline ends. Germline V gives CDR1 MGHRA, CDR2 YSYEKL. The CDR3 sequence is 14 residues long. DNA for the CDR3: TGCGCCAGCAGCCAGGTGCGTGGCCCACTCGGCTACACCTTC. This gives the protein CASSQVRGPLGYTF.

This clonotype occurred a few times. This chain connects TRBV13 to TRBJ2-5; 7 bases fit TRBD2. Germline CDR1 reads PRHDT; CDR2 reads FYEKMQ (reference sequence). Unmatched junction bases numbered 12, after V lost 4 bases and J lost 4 bases. The CDR3 is 16 residues long. Here the CDR3 reads CASSSLGGGVRETQYF. CDR3 coding DNA: TGTGCCAGCAGCTCCTTAGGCGGGGGAGTTAGAGAGACCCAGTACTTC.

This clonotype appeared a few times. The chain uses TRBV5-5 and TRBJ1-5; no clear D. Between the trimmed V and J ends, which lost 2 bases and 0 bases, there was a span of 6 bases. Germline CDR1 SGHKS, CDR2 YYEKEE (reference sequence). The CDR3 totals 14 residues. The CDR3 here is CASSFFDSNQPQHF. CDR3 coding DNA: TGTGCCAGCAGCTTTTTCGATAGCAATCAGCCCCAGCATTTT.

In this sample, this clonotype turned up a few times. The gene calls are TRBV9 and TRBJ1-6; D is possibly TRBD1 (5 bases). Per the germline V gene, CDR1 is SGDLS and CDR2 is YYNGEE. CDR3 size: 15 residues. Trimming cost V 0 bases and J 1 base, with 5 bases left between them. Here the CDR3 DNA reads TGTGCCAGCAGCGTAGGGGGGTCCTATAATTCACCCCTCCACTTT. Translating gives CASSVGGSYNSPLHF.

This clonotype has ten or more counts. The V call is TRBV29-1, the J call TRBJ2-1; D might be TRBD1 or TRBD2, each matching 6 bases. V was pared by 4 bases and J by 14 bases, with 18 bases between. Germline values: CDR1 SQVTM, CDR2 ANQGSEA. This CDR3 is built from 12 residues. CDR3: CSVVPGAEGEFF. DNA of the CDR3: TGCAGCGTTGTACCGGGGGCCGAAGGGGAGTTCTTC.

This sequence joins TRBV6-2 or TRBV6-3 and TRBJ2-1; D gene uncertain. Germline CDR1 and CDR2: MNHEY and SVGEGT. This CDR3 contains 16 residues. V lost 2 bases and J 7 bases, leaving 18 bases between the germline ends. As DNA, the CDR3 is TGTGCCAGCAGTTACGGGCTAACAAACCCCGCGAATGAGCAGTTCTTC. The encoded protein is CASSYGLTNPANEQFF.

The chain uses TRBV15 and TRBJ2-3; 9 positions agree with TRBD1. Germline V gene data show CDR1 as LNHNV and CDR2 as YYDKDF (reference sequence). This CDR3 region has 15 residues. V dropped 5 bases and J dropped 1; count of bases not matched to a gene: 4. CDR3 protein: CATSGRTGGTDTQYF. In DNA form, the CDR3 reads TGTGCCACCAGCGGGAGGACAGGGGGCACAGATACGCAGTATTTT. Based on the CDR3 plus reference TRBV15 and TRBJ2-3, the full variable domain is DAMVIQNPRYQVTQFGKPVTLSCSQTLNHNVMYWYQQKSSQAPKLLFHYYDKDFNNEADTPDNFQSRRPNTSFCFLDIRSPGLGDTAMYLCATSGRTGGTDTQYFGPGTRLTVL.

The gene calls are TRBV5-5 and TRBJ1-1; 9 nucleotides match TRBD1. The germline V gene has CDR1 SGHKS and CDR2 YYEKEE (reference sequence). Germline trimming cut 1 base from V and 3 bases from J; bases unmatched to any gene: 10. The CDR3 is made up of 17 amino acids. The CDR3 sequence is CASSLPGTGIGHTEAFF. The CDR3 nucleotides are TGTGCCAGCAGCTTGCCCGGGACAGGGATTGGACACACTGAAGCTTTCTTT.

V usage is TRBV23-1 and J usage is TRBJ2-5; possibly TRBD1 or TRBD2 for D (6 bases each). TRBV23-1 carries the ORF label, with uncertain function. The CDR3 sequence is 16 residues long. V was pared by 2 bases and J by 4 bases, with 17 bases between. For the CDR3, the DNA is TGCGCCAGCAGTCAACCGCTATGGGGGGCGCGAGAGACCCAGTACTTC. Amino acid sequence: CASSQPLWGARETQYF.

This clonotype was detected only a few times. V usage is TRBV20-1 and J usage is TRBJ2-1, with 8 positions matching TRBD2. The germline gives CDR1 DFQATT, CDR2 SNEGSKA (reference sequence). V gave up 4 bases and J gave up 7 bases; unmatched junction bases: 12. This CDR3 has 15 amino acids. CDR3 in DNA: TGCAGTGCTAACCCTGGCGGGGGGATTTTAAATGAGCAGTTCTTC. Protein sequence: CSANPGGGILNEQFF.

This rearrangement joins TRBV5-1 to TRBJ1-1, with D tentatively TRBD1 (6 bases). Germline V gene data show CDR1 as SGHRS and CDR2 as YFSETQ. The CDR3 contains 12 residues. The V gene lost 4 bases and the J gene lost 6 bases, with 10 bases spanning the gap. DNA for the CDR3: TGCGCCAGCAGCCCGGGGGGGCCTGAAGCTTTCTTT. Protein sequence: CASSPGGPEAFF.

V and J are TRBV2 and TRBJ1-3, with 11 bases matching TRBD1. Germline V gene sequence: CDR1 SNHLY, CDR2 FYNNEI. The CDR3 sequence is 15 residues long. J gave up 4 bases and V 3 bases, and 2 bases lay outside the gene matches. The CDR3 DNA is TGTGCCAGCAGTGAGGACAGGGGGCGAGGAAACACCATATATTTT. Translation: CASSEDRGRGNTIYF.

This clonotype was seen only a few times. The chain joins TRBV5-1 to TRBJ2-7; tentative D call: TRBD1 (6 bases). This CDR3 is 16 amino acids long. The germline V gene has CDR1 SGHRS and CDR2 YFSETQ. V was trimmed by 0 bases and J by 1 base, leaving 14 bases between them. CDR3 amino acids: CASSLDSQGRSYEQYF. In DNA form, the CDR3 reads TGCGCCAGCAGCTTGGACTCACAGGGTAGGTCCTACGAGCAGTACTTC.

The genes are TRBV6-2 or TRBV6-3 and TRBJ2-7; no firm D call. The CDR3 runs to 14 residues. The germline V gene has CDR1 MNHEY and CDR2 SVGEGT. Trimming took off 10 bases at V and 1 base at J, with 17 bases between the two ends. CDR3 DNA sequence: TGTGCCACCGCCCTAGAAGGGATATCCTACGAGCAGTACGTC. It is translated as CATALEGISYEQYV.

The CDR3, as DNA: TGTGCCAGCTCGGCCCCCAACACAGATACGCAGTATTTT. This encodes CASSAPNTDTQYF. The chain links TRBV9 to TRBJ2-3; D gene ambiguous. Per the germline V gene, CDR1 is SGDLS and CDR2 is YYNGEE. The CDR3 sequence is 13 residues long. V was shortened by 7 bases and J by 2 bases, with 11 bases between the two germline ends.